The sequence of this TCR beta chain was determined in a study of blood T cell repertoires in COVID-19. As for the study in general: Sample material is recorded as cDNA or gDNA derived from T cells, B-cell-depleted T cells, or PBMCs.

Libraries were prepared by immunoSEQ multiplex PCR; TCRdb keeps only in-frame clonotypes and omits some of them. This table has 100,000 to 120,000 clones, 70% to 90% appearing once. The CDR3 consists of 15 residues. V lost 3 bases and J lost 1, with 11 bases in between. Germline V CDR1 and CDR2: KGHDR, SFDVKD. This chain uses TRBV24-1 with TRBJ1-1; possible D gene TRBD1, 5 bases. This TCR was recovered from a woman aged 45-65 years with acute or convalescent COVID-19. The specimen sequenced was peripheral blood. The CDR3 is CATSDPRRGNTEAFF. The CDR3 region has the DNA TGTGCCACCAGTGATCCCCGGAGGGGGAACACTGAAGCTTTCTTT.